Listed below are T cell receptor beta chains from one sample, sequenced in a study of Graves' ophthalmopathy and Graves' hyperthyroidism. Each CDR3 protein is one row after TCRdb ran MiXCR on the multiplex PCR reads. The sample shows about 210,000 distinct CDR3 sequences, around 28% of them seen only once. What was sequenced was peripheral blood. Source of these receptors: a middle-aged man with Graves' ophthalmopathy. The CDR3 runs from the conserved cysteine through the conserved F or W. The order of the fields is V gene, J gene, D gene, CDR3 protein. The D gene is left open where the match is weak.

>TRBV11-2|TRBJ2-5|TRBD1
CASSPWTGEETQYF
>TRBV30|TRBJ2-6|TRBD1
CAWSVKQGAARSGANVLTF
>TRBV3-1|TRBJ2-5|NA
CASSQGLATQETQYF
>TRBV7-8|TRBJ2-7|TRBD2
CASSLARREGLQYF
>TRBV6-5|TRBJ2-7|NA
CASSYAWSGAEQYF
>TRBV30|TRBJ2-4|NA
CAPAEVYIQYF
>TRBV25-1|TRBJ2-5|TRBD2
CASSAGLAGTWEAQYF
>TRBV12-3/TRBV12-4|TRBJ1-2|NA
CASSPVPGGYGYTF
>TRBV7-2|TRBJ2-5|NA
CASSLGQDITRTQYF
>TRBV2|TRBJ2-6|NA
CASRFTDSGANVLTF
>TRBV16|TRBJ1-2|TRBD1
CASSRRQGASGYTF
>TRBV11-2|TRBJ2-5|NA
CASSSSDGETQYF
>TRBV29-1|TRBJ2-7|NA
CSAGDYEQYF
>TRBV18|TRBJ1-5|NA
CASSPPYSLGNQPQHF
>TRBV28|TRBJ1-1|TRBD1
CASSTGQGAGEAFF
>TRBV4-1|TRBJ2-5|TRBD1
CASSFPGGEETQYF
>TRBV15|TRBJ2-5|NA
CATSSSDPFQETQYF
>TRBV12-3/TRBV12-4|TRBJ1-2|NA
CASSPPLRGGDYGYTF
>TRBV10-3|TRBJ1-1|NA
CAISDSFRGGLEAFF
>TRBV11-2|TRBJ1-5|TRBD1
CASSLVAGQGRQPQHF
>TRBV6-2/TRBV6-3|TRBJ2-7|NA
CASSYSKGRLLYEQYF
>TRBV12-3/TRBV12-4|TRBJ2-7|NA
CASSLWGQRARTNYEQYF
>TRBV2|TRBJ2-2|TRBD1
CACKGQGAVTGELFF
>TRBV6-2/TRBV6-3|TRBJ1-1|TRBD1
CASSYARDRIEAFF
>TRBV15|TRBJ1-3|NA
CATSREIRGAGNTIYF
>TRBV6-5|TRBJ1-6|NA
CASSYSTGGSPLHF
>TRBV27|TRBJ1-2|NA
CASSLDGALGYTF
>TRBV5-6|TRBJ2-2|NA
CASSLRTTRDTGELFF
>TRBV27|TRBJ2-2|NA
CASRTVGTGELFF
>TRBV20-1|TRBJ2-7|NA
CSARDHQGRGYEQYF
>TRBV30|TRBJ1-1|NA
CAWSVLNTEAFF
>TRBV6-2/TRBV6-3|TRBJ1-2|NA
CASSYSSGRNYGYTF
>TRBV20-1|TRBJ1-1|NA
CSALPQVNTEAFF
>TRBV29-1|TRBJ2-7|NA
CSVAGVTGDEQYF
>TRBV29-1|TRBJ2-2|NA
CSVERENTGELFF
>TRBV29-1|TRBJ2-5|NA
CSVGPEWGYRETQYF
>TRBV6-5|TRBJ2-2|NA
CASTGYTGELFF
>TRBV6-2/TRBV6-3|TRBJ1-5|NA
CASRGSGPLNQPQHF
>TRBV3-1|TRBJ2-5|NA
CASSQDLGGAGETQYF
>TRBV19|TRBJ1-5|NA
CASTVANQPQHF
>TRBV6-2/TRBV6-3|TRBJ1-1|NA
CASSYGMGRNTEAFF
>TRBV6-2/TRBV6-3|TRBJ1-2|NA
CASSYFGDGYTF
>TRBV6-2/TRBV6-3|TRBJ1-5|NA
CASSLGGYSNQPQHF
>TRBV6-1|TRBJ2-6|NA
CASSEVGTGRAGANVLTF
>TRBV6-1|TRBJ1-1|NA
CASSGSPRTTNTEAFF
>TRBV2|TRBJ2-5|NA
CATHGVLTEETQYF
>TRBV12-3/TRBV12-4|TRBJ2-5|TRBD2
CASSQLAGGPPAYQETQYF
>TRBV20-1|TRBJ2-7|NA
CSATTGKSYEQYF
>TRBV6-2/TRBV6-3|TRBJ2-5|NA
CASSDLGLPDGETQYF
>TRBV6-1|TRBJ1-6|NA
CASSPVAESPLHF
>TRBV4-1|TRBJ2-5|TRBD2
CASSQEGLAGGPTQYF
>TRBV6-2/TRBV6-3|TRBJ2-2|TRBD1
CASSYSTGWGQGNTGELFF
>TRBV6-1|TRBJ1-5|NA
CASSEANQPQHF